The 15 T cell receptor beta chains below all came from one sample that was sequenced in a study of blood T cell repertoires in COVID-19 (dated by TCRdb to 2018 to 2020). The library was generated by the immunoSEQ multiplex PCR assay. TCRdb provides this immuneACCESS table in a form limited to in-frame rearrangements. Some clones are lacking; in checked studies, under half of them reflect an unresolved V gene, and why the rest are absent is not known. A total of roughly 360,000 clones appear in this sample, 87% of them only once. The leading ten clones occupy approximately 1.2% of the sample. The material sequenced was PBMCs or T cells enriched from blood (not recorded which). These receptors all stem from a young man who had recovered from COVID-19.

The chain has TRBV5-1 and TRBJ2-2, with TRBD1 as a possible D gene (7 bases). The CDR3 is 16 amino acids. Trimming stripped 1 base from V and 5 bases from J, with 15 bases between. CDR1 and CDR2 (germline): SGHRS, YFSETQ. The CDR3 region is CASSLRSSGGTGELFF. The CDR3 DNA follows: TGCGCCAGCAGCTTGCGGTCTTCAGGGGGGACCGGGGAGCTGTTTTTT.

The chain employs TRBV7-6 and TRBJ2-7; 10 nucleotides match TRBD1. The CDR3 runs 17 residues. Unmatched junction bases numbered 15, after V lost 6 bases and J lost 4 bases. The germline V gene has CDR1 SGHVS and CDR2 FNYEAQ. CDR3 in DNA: TGTGCCAGCAGTTTTCGACATCCGGGACAGGGGTTTTACGAGCAGTACTTC. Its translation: CASSFRHPGQGFYEQYF. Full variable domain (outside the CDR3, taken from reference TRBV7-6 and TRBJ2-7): GAGVSQSPRYKVTKRGQDVALRCDPISGHVSLYWYRQALGQGPEFLTYFNYEAQQDKSGLPNDRFSAERPEGSISTLTIQRTEQRDSAMYRCASSFRHPGQGFYEQYFGPGTRLTVT.

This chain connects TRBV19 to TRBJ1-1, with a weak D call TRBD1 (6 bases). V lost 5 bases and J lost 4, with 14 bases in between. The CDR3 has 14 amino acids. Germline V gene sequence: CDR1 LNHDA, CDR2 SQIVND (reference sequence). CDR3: CASSLQGESTEAFF. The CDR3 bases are TGTGCCAGTAGTTTACAGGGAGAAAGCACTGAAGCTTTCTTT. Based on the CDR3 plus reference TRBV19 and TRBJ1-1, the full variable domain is DGGITQSPKYLFRKEGQNVTLSCEQNLNHDAMYWYRQDPGQGLRLIYYSQIVNDFQKGDIAEGYSVSREKKESFPLTVTSAQKNPTAFYLCASSLQGESTEAFFGQGTRLTVV.

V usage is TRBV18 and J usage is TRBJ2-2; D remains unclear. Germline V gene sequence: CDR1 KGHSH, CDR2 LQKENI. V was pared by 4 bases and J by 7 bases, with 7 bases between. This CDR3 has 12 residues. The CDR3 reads CASSRLGGELFF. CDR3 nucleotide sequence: TGTGCCAGCTCACGACTGGGCGGGGAGCTGTTTTTT.

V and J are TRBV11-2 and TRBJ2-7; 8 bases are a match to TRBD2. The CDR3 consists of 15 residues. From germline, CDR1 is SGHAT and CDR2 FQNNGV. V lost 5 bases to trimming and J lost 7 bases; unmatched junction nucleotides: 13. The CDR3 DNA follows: TGTGCCAGCAGCGCAGCGGGTAGCGGGGTGGGGGAGCAGTACTTC. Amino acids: CASSAAGSGVGEQYF.

The CDR3 DNA sequence: TGCAGTGCTACCACCCAGGGTCCGGCTTTCTTT. It translates to CSATTQGPAFF. V gene TRBV20-1 combines with J gene TRBJ1-1, with D maybe TRBD1 (5 bases). The germline V and J ends were trimmed by 4 bases and 11 bases, with 14 bases remaining between them. Germline loops: CDR1 DFQATT, CDR2 SNEGSKA (reference sequence). The CDR3 loop spans 11 amino acids.

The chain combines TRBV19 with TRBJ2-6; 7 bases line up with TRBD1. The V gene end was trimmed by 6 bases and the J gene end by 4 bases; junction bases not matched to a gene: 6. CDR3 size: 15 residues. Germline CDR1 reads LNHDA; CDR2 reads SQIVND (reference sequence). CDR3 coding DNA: TGTGCCAGTAGGGGAAGGGGGCACGGGGCCAACGTCCTGACTTTC. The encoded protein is CASRGRGHGANVLTF.

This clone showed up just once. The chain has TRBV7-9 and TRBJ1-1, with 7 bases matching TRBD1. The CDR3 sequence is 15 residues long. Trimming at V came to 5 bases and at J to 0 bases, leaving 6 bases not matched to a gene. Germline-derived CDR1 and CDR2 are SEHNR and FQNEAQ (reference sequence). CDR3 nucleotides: TGTGCCAGCAGCCCTACAGGGGCTATGAACACTGAAGCTTTCTTT. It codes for CASSPTGAMNTEAFF.

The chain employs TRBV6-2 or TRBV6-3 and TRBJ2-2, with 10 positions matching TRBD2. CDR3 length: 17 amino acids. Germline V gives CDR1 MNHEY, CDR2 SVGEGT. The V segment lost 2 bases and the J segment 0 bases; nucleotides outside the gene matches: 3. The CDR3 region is CASSYPSGGSNTGELFF. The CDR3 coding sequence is TGTGCCAGCAGTTACCCTAGCGGGGGTTCGAACACCGGGGAGCTGTTTTTT.

This chain's CDR3 is CASSGKTGVWGNQPQHF. CDR3 bases: TGTGCCAGCAGTGGCAAAACAGGGGTATGGGGCAATCAGCCCCAGCATTTT. V is TRBV6-1 and J is TRBJ1-5, with TRBD1 identical over 7 bases. The CDR3 consists of 17 residues. Germline CDR1 is MNHNS and CDR2 is SASEGT. V lost 4 bases to trimming and J lost 2 bases; unmatched junction nucleotides: 11.

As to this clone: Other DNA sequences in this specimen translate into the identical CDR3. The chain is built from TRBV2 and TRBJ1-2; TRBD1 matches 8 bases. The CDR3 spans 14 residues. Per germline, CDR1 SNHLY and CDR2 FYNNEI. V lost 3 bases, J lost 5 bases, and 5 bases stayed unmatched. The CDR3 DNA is TGTGCCAGCAGTGAGGGCAGGGGGCCATATGGCTACACCTTC. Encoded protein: CASSEGRGPYGYTF. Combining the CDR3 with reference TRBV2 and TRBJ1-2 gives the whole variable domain EPEVTQTPSHQVTQMGQEVILRCVPISNHLYFYWYRQILGQKVEFLVSFYNNEISEKSEIFDDQFSVERPDGSNFTLKIRSTKLEDSAMYFCASSEGRGPYGYTFGSGTRLTVV.

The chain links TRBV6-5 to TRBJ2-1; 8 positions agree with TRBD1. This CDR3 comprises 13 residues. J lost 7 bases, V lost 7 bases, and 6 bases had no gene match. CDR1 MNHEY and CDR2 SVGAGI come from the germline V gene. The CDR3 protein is CASTGTGGNEQFF. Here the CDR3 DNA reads TGTGCCAGCACCGGAACAGGGGGGAATGAGCAGTTCTTC.

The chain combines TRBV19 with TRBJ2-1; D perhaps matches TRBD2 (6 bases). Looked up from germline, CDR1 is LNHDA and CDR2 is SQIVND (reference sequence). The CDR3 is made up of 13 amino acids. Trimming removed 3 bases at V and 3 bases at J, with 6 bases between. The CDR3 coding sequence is TGTGCCAGTAGTATCGGGAGCTACAATGAGCAGTTCTTC. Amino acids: CASSIGSYNEQFF.

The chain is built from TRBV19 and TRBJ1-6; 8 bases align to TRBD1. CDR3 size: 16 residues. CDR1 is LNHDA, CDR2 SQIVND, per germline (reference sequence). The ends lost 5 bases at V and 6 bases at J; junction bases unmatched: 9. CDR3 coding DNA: TGTGCCAGTAGTCCGGAGACAGGGGCTCCTAATTCACCCCTCCACTTT. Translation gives CASSPETGAPNSPLHF.

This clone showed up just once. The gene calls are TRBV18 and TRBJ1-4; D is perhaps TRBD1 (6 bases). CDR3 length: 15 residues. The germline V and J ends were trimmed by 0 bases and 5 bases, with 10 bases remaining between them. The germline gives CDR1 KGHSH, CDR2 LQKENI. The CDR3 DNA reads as TGTGCCAGCTCACCACCAGGGACAAGAAATGAAAAACTGTTTTTT. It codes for CASSPPGTRNEKLFF.